One and the same sample provided the 14 T cell receptor beta chains below, sequenced in a study of cytomegalovirus exposure and HLA in healthy donors. Libraries were prepared by immunoSEQ multiplex PCR; TCRdb keeps only in-frame clonotypes and omits some of them. Among 90,000 to 150,000 clones, roughly 90% were seen once, and the ten largest hold roughly 6%. The sample taken for sequencing was PBMCs. The receptors here all came from a woman aged 18-29 years in good health and CMV-seropositive.

The chain recombines TRBV28 with TRBJ2-7, with D maybe TRBD1 (6 bases). The CDR3 is made up of 15 amino acids. In germline, CDR1 is MDHEN, CDR2 SYDVKM. V lost 5 bases and J 4 bases, leaving 18 bases between the germline ends. DNA for the CDR3: TGTGCCAGCAGTACGACCCAGGGGTATGGGTACGAGCAGTACTTC. This translates into CASSTTQGYGYEQYF.

This clone was seen a handful of times. The chain couples TRBV30 to TRBJ2-1; D is possibly TRBD2 (6 bases). Deletions cut 1 base from V and 5 bases from J, with 15 bases between. There are 15 residues in the CDR3. Germline V gives CDR1 GTSNPN, CDR2 SVGIG (reference sequence). CDR3 in amino acids: CAWSALHRGNNEQFF. The CDR3 DNA is TGTGCCTGGAGTGCACTCCATCGGGGGAACAATGAGCAGTTCTTC. Using reference TRBV30 and TRBJ2-1 for the parts outside the CDR3, the full variable domain is SQTIHQWPATLVQPVGSPLSLECTVEGTSNPNLYWYRQAAGRGLQLLFYSVGIGQISSEVPQNLSASRPQDRQFILSSKKLLLSDSGFYLCAWSALHRGNNEQFFGPGTRLTVL.

The V gene is TRBV21-1, the J gene TRBJ2-3; the DNA was not used to check the table's D call, TRBD1. TRBV21-1 is noted as a pseudogene. The CDR3 totals 16 residues. The CDR3 DNA sequence: TGTGCCAGCAGCAGAGGGGGAAGGGCCCAGGCAGATACGCAGTATTTT. The encoded protein is CASSRGGRAQADTQYF.

The chain has TRBV4-1 and TRBJ2-5; D not certain. Per germline, CDR1 MGHRA and CDR2 YSYEKL. This CDR3 is 14 amino acids long. Deletions cut 0 bases from V and 0 bases from J, with 5 bases between. CDR3 in amino acids: CASSQDAYQETQYF. CDR3 DNA sequence: TGCGCCAGCAGCCAAGATGCGTACCAAGAGACCCAGTACTTC.

This chain uses TRBV18 with TRBJ1-1; D is perhaps TRBD1 (6 bases). The V and J ends lost 4 bases and 7 bases respectively, with 10 bases between them. The CDR3 is 12 amino acids. Germline loops: CDR1 KGHSH, CDR2 LQKENI. Here the CDR3 DNA reads TGTGCCAGCTCACGGGACACCGGTGAAGCTTTCTTT. Residues: CASSRDTGEAFF.

The chain is built from TRBV7-2 and TRBJ1-2, with 11 nucleotides matching TRBD1. Trimming took 0 bases from V and 3 from J; bases not matched to a gene: 3. Germline V gene sequence: CDR1 SGHTA, CDR2 FQGNSA. The CDR3 runs to 16 residues. CDR3 sequence reads: CASSLARTGGYYGYTF. The CDR3 DNA follows: TGTGCCAGCAGCTTAGCGCGGACAGGGGGCTACTATGGCTACACCTTC. Together with reference TRBV7-2 and TRBJ1-2, the CDR3 gives the full variable domain: GAGVSQSPSNKVTEKGKDVELRCDPISGHTALYWYRQSLGQGLEFLIYFQGNSAPDKSGLPSDRFSAERTGGSVSTLTIQRTQQEDSAVYLCASSLARTGGYYGYTFGSGTRLTVV.

This chain joins TRBV6-6 and TRBJ1-1; D call uncertain. The germline gives CDR1 MNHNY, CDR2 SVGAGI (reference sequence). The CDR3 is 16 amino acids. Trimming removed 2 bases at V and 2 bases at J, with 15 bases between. The CDR3 loop is CASSYDGRTFNTEAFF. The CDR3 DNA follows: TGTGCCAGCAGTTACGATGGCAGGACTTTCAACACTGAAGCTTTCTTT.

The chain carries TRBV7-9 and TRBJ1-2; a possible D gene is TRBD1 (5 bases). This CDR3 comprises 17 residues. Germline V lookup: CDR1 SEHNR, CDR2 FQNEAQ (reference sequence). The V end was cut by 5 bases, the J end by 0 bases, with 19 bases between. CDR3: CASSGMGLTDTNYGYTF. The CDR3 DNA reads TGTGCCAGCAGCGGGATGGGACTAACGGATACTAACTATGGCTACACCTTC. The whole variable domain, remainder taken from reference TRBV7-9 and TRBJ1-2, is DTGVSQNPRHKITKRGQNVTFRCDPISEHNRLYWYRQTLGQGPEFLTYFQNEAQLEKSRLLSDRFSAERPKGSFSTLEIQRTEQGDSAMYLCASSGMGLTDTNYGYTFGSGTRLTVV.

V and J are TRBV11-2 and TRBJ1-3, with 7 bases identical to TRBD1. Per the germline V gene, CDR1 is SGHAT and CDR2 is FQNNGV. The CDR3 spans 15 residues. Unmatched junction bases numbered 0, after V lost 1 base and J lost 0 bases. CDR3 sequence reads: CASSLGTGSGNTIYF. As DNA, the CDR3 is TGTGCCAGCAGCTTAGGGACAGGCTCTGGAAACACCATATATTTT.

The chain carries TRBV7-2 and TRBJ2-7, with 9 nucleotides matching TRBD1. Germline V gene data show CDR1 as SGHTA and CDR2 as FQGNSA. Losses at the gene ends were 5 bases for V and 6 bases for J; bases not matched to a gene: 11. This CDR3 comprises 15 residues. The CDR3 DNA sequence: TGTGCCAGCAGCCAACAGGGGGCTGTGTTGGGCGAGCAGTACTTC. It is translated as CASSQQGAVLGEQYF.

This rearrangement joins TRBV19 to TRBJ1-2; a possible D gene is TRBD1 (5 bases). V lost 5 bases and J lost 4, with 17 bases in between. CDR1 and CDR2 (germline): LNHDA, SQIVND (reference sequence). The CDR3 runs to 15 residues. The CDR3 sequence is CASSVGRASTYGYTF. The CDR3 nucleotides are TGTGCCAGTAGTGTGGGGCGCGCATCTACCTATGGCTACACCTTC.

CDR3 coding DNA: TGCGCCAGCAGCCAAGAGGGGGTAGCGGGATATTACAATGAGCAGTTCTTC. This encodes CASSQEGVAGYYNEQFF. The V call is TRBV4-3, the J call TRBJ2-1; 8 bases are a match to TRBD2. Germline V gene data show CDR1 as LGHNA and CDR2 as YSLEER. CDR3 length equals 17 residues. The V and J ends lost 0 bases and 4 bases, in that order; junction bases with no gene match: 8.

The J gene is TRBJ2-1, the V gene TRBV4-2, with 11 nucleotides matching TRBD2. Trimming cost V 4 bases and J 10 bases; bases outside gene matches: 9. This CDR3 is 15 amino acids long. Germline CDR1 reads LGHNA; CDR2 reads YNFKEQ. The CDR3 here is CASSPGLAAVLEQFF. CDR3 nucleotide sequence: TGTGCCAGCAGCCCGGGACTAGCGGCCGTCTTAGAGCAGTTCTTC.

The chain carries TRBV5-1 and TRBJ2-1, with D tentatively TRBD1 (5 bases). V gave up 1 base and J gave up 5 bases, with 10 bases separating them. Looked up from germline, CDR1 is SGHRS and CDR2 is YFSETQ. There are 14 residues in the CDR3. The DNA for the CDR3 is TGCGCCAGCAGCTTGCGCGCACAGGACAATGAGCAGTTCTTC. Its translation: CASSLRAQDNEQFF.